This TCR beta chain was identified in a study of beta chain features in type 1 diabetes. Study-wide context: The study examined more than 100,000,000 sorted cells across all samples. Whole-study results and caveats: Reduced insertions and increased deletions marked VDJ junctions in type 1 diabetes patients. Among all four CD4+ subsets, Type 1 diabetes patients had TCRB CDR3s that were moderately but significantly shorter.

This clone was counted only a few times. The antigen is undetermined. Germline loops: CDR1 MNHEY, CDR2 SMNVEV (reference sequence). CDR3 length: 15 amino acids. V lost 0 bases and J lost 6; bases outside the gene matches: 7. Investigators reverse transcribed all isolated RNA, so they sequenced expressed TCRB transcripts. Measured with immunoSEQ multiplex PCR; TCRdb has only the in-frame clones, and not every one. Seen here are a few hundred thousand clones, over 10% observed once, and the top ten hold approximately 0.01%. Sequences were obtained from naive CD4+ T cells from blood. The chain combines TRBV27 with TRBJ2-7, with TRBD2 matching over 8 bases. The TCR was taken from a woman between 18 and 29 years old with type 1 diabetes. The CDR3 is CASSLSTGGQGEQYF. CDR3 DNA sequence: TGTGCCAGCAGTTTATCGACGGGAGGGCAAGGCGAGCAGTACTTC.